A single sample gave rise to the 12 T cell receptor beta chains below, sequenced in a study of graft-versus-host responses after intestinal transplantation. Clones were read by immunoSEQ multiplex PCR, and TCRdb kept only the in-frame ones, dropping some. The table lists 15,000 or so clones, roughly a third of them singletons. Plates contained around 200,000 CFSE-labeled responder cells and around 200,000 irradiated, violet-dye-labeled stimulator cells. The specimen was alloreactive CD8+ T cells from a mixed lymphocyte reaction culture, collected before intestinal transplant. The subset is: CFSE-low proliferating T cells sorted from approximately 6-day pre-transplant mixed lymphocyte reaction (GvH or HvG direction). The receptors come from a human patient who received an intestinal transplant.

The chain has TRBV2 and TRBJ2-3; 10 bases align to TRBD1. CDR1 is SNHLY and CDR2 is FYNNEI in the germline V gene. J was trimmed by 5 bases and V by 9 bases; bases with no gene match: 17. CDR3 size: 17 residues. The CDR3 loop is CASGSRPGTGVVDTQYF. The CDR3 DNA follows: TGTGCCAGTGGGAGCCGCCCCGGGACAGGGGTAGTAGATACGCAGTATTTT.

This clone was seen a handful of times. The rearrangement links TRBV10-3 to TRBJ1-6; TRBD1 is a possible D gene (5 bases). Looked up from germline, CDR1 is ENHRY and CDR2 is SYGVKD. With 5 bases removed from V and 4 bases from J, the gap between germline ends came to 15 bases. This CDR3 spans 16 amino acids. The CDR3 loop is CAISITRQLYNSPLHF. CDR3 nucleotides: TGTGCCATCAGTATTACGAGACAGTTGTATAATTCACCCCTCCACTTT.

This chain joins TRBV5-4 and TRBJ2-5; 7 bases are shared with TRBD1. The CDR3 sequence is 16 residues long. J gave up 2 bases and V 0 bases, and 7 bases lay outside the gene matches. The V gene's germline CDR1 is SGHNT and CDR2 YYREEE (reference sequence). CDR3 DNA: TGTGCCAGCAGCTTGGCAGGGACAGCCCTTCAAGAGACCCAGTACTTC. Its translation is CASSLAGTALQETQYF.

This clone is categorized as medium-sized (0.01 to 0.1%). This chain uses TRBV7-9 with TRBJ2-7; 8 nucleotides line up with TRBD1. The V gene end was trimmed by 5 bases and the J gene end by 5 bases; junction bases not matched to a gene: 8. Germline assignment: CDR1 SEHNR and CDR2 FQNEAQ (reference sequence). The CDR3 extends over 14 amino acids. CDR3 nucleotides: TGTGCCAGCAGCCCCCGGGACAGGCTCCACGAGCAGTACTTC. It codes for CASSPRDRLHEQYF. The variable domain in full, completed from reference TRBV7-9 and TRBJ2-7, reads DTGVSQNPRHKITKRGQNVTFRCDPISEHNRLYWYRQTLGQGPEFLTYFQNEAQLEKSRLLSDRFSAERPKGSFSTLEIQRTEQGDSAMYLCASSPRDRLHEQYFGPGTRLTVT.

The V call is TRBV4-3, the J call TRBJ2-7, with 8 bases fitting TRBD2. V shed 6 bases, J shed 5 bases, and the junction held 9 bases outside the gene matches. Germline V gene data show CDR1 as LGHNA and CDR2 as YSLEER. CDR3 length equals 14 residues. CDR3 sequence (DNA): TGCGCCAGCAGTCGCGGGGGGACATCGGACGAGCAGTACTTC. This translates into CASSRGGTSDEQYF.

This chain connects TRBV27 to TRBJ1-1, with D maybe TRBD1 (6 bases). Germline V lookup: CDR1 MNHEY, CDR2 SMNVEV (reference sequence). The CDR3 sequence is 14 residues long. V gave up 6 bases and J gave up 0 bases, with 11 bases separating them. The CDR3 reads CASSTGQLNTEAFF. As DNA, the CDR3 is TGTGCCAGCAGCACTGGACAGTTGAACACTGAAGCTTTCTTT.

Worth noting for this clone: The sample holds other DNA sequences that translate to the same CDR3. The chain is built from TRBV7-2 and TRBJ2-3; a possible D gene is TRBD1 (6 bases). CDR3 length: 12 amino acids. The germline V gene has CDR1 SGHTA and CDR2 FQGNSA. V was pared by 3 bases and J by 6 bases, with 7 bases between. CDR3 DNA: TGTGCCAGCAGCTTGGGGGCGGATACGCAGTATTTT. Encoded protein: CASSLGADTQYF.

This clone was observed a handful of times. This chain connects TRBV7-6 to TRBJ2-2; tentatively, D is TRBD1 (5 bases). The V gene's germline CDR1 is SGHVS and CDR2 FNYEAQ. V was shortened by 0 bases and J by 6 bases, with 5 bases between the two germline ends. This CDR3 has 13 amino acids. The CDR3 coding sequence is TGTGCCAGCAGCTTAGCGACAGCCGGGGAGCTGTTTTTT. This sequence encodes CASSLATAGELFF.

This clone appeared a few times. This chain joins TRBV4-1 and TRBJ2-7; D is perhaps TRBD2 (6 bases). The CDR3 contains 15 residues. Germline V gene lookup returns CDR1 MGHRA and CDR2 YSYEKL. Trimming shortened V by 4 bases and J by 2 bases, and 15 bases separated the two germline ends. The CDR3, as DNA: TGCGCCAGCAGCCCCCTCCTCGGGGGAACCTACGAGCAGTACTTC. This codes for CASSPLLGGTYEQYF.

This sequence joins TRBV19 and TRBJ2-1; tentative D call: TRBD1 (5 bases). With 3 bases removed from V and 6 bases from J, the gap between germline ends came to 9 bases. Germline CDR1 LNHDA, CDR2 SQIVND (reference sequence). The length of the CDR3 is 13 residues. The CDR3 loop reads CASSIWGPNEQFF. In nucleotides, the CDR3 is TGTGCCAGTAGTATTTGGGGCCCCAATGAGCAGTTCTTC.

In its sample, this clone was seen a few times. This chain uses TRBV4-3 with TRBJ1-5; 7 bases agree with TRBD1. From germline, CDR1 is LGHNA and CDR2 YSLEER. The V and J ends lost 0 bases and 6 bases, in that order; junction bases with no gene match: 5. The CDR3 is 15 amino acids. The CDR3 DNA follows: TGCGCCAGCAGCCAAGATCCAGGGGGGAGTCAGCCCCAGCATTTT. This gives the protein CASSQDPGGSQPQHF.

This clone is medium-sized in the sample. This sequence joins TRBV10-2 and TRBJ2-7; TRBD1 aligns across 8 bases. V lost 4 bases, J lost 5 bases, and 1 base stayed unmatched. The CDR3 contains 12 residues. Germline V lookup: CDR1 WSHSY, CDR2 SAAADI. Here the CDR3 DNA reads TGCGCCAGCAGTGTACAGGGGGACGAGCAGTACTTC. As protein: CASSVQGDEQYF.